These T cell receptor beta chains were read from a single sample in a study of blood T cell repertoires in COVID-19. The protocol was immunoSEQ multiplex PCR, while the TCRdb copy is restricted to in-frame clones and leaves out a portion. The table has approximately 97,000 clones, around 84% seen once. The sample comprised peripheral blood. These receptor sequences come from an older man with acute or convalescent COVID-19. Each CDR3 is given with its conserved first and last residue. Fields, in order: D gene, V gene, J gene, clone size, CDR3 protein, CDR3 DNA. The D gene is left open where the match is weak. Clone sizes are given selectively: once, few, many, or a class where the clone is expanded.

NA,TRBV3-1/TRBV3-2,TRBJ2-6,NA,CASSVSGANVLTF,TGTGCCAGCTCCGTCTCTGGGGCCAACGTCCTGACTTTC
NA,TRBV7-2,TRBJ1-1,NA,CASRFRDTEAFF,TGTGCCAGCAGATTTAGAGACACTGAAGCTTTCTTT
TRBD2,TRBV5-1,TRBJ2-1,NA,CASSHRLAGLSYNEQFF,TGCGCCAGCAGCCACCGACTAGCGGGCCTGTCCTACAATGAGCAGTTCTTC
NA,TRBV11-2,TRBJ2-5,NA,CASSQNLGGGETQYF,TGTGCCAGCTCCCAGAACCTAGGCGGCGGGGAGACCCAGTACTTC
NA,TRBV29-1,TRBJ2-5,NA,CSAKETQYF,TGCAGCGCTAAAGAGACCCAGTACTTC
TRBD1,TRBV6-1,TRBJ2-7,NA,CASSEGTGRPYEQYF,TGTGCCAGCAGTGAGGGGACAGGGAGGCCCTACGAGCAGTACTTC
NA,TRBV10-2,TRBJ2-3,NA,CASHSFGASTDTQYF,TGCGCCAGCCACAGCTTCGGTGCTAGCACAGATACGCAGTATTTT
NA,TRBV19,TRBJ1-5,once,CASSIFRGRDQPQHF,TGTGCCAGTAGTATATTCCGGGGTCGGGATCAGCCCCAGCATTTT
NA,TRBV19,TRBJ2-7,NA,CASCRSGASYEQYF,TGTGCCAGCTGCCGTAGTGGGGCTTCCTACGAGCAGTACTTC
NA,TRBV3-1/TRBV3-2,TRBJ2-7,few,CASSGGLNSGYEQYF,TGTGCCAGCAGCGGGGGGTTGAACAGCGGCTACGAGCAGTACTTC
NA,TRBV30,TRBJ2-7,NA,CAWSPDWSSYEQYF,TGTGCCTGGAGTCCGGACTGGAGCTCCTACGAGCAGTACTTC
NA,TRBV10-3,TRBJ2-1,NA,CAISESLAEQFF,TGTGCCATCAGTGAGTCCTTAGCCGAGCAGTTCTTC
NA,TRBV28,TRBJ1-5,few,CASSLGRISNQPQHF,TGTGCCAGCAGTTTGGGCAGGATAAGCAATCAGCCCCAGCATTTT
NA,TRBV19,TRBJ1-1,NA,CASTRQLNTEAFF,TGTGCCAGTACTAGACAGCTGAACACTGAAGCTTTCTTT
NA,TRBV28,TRBJ1-2,NA,CASRGGPNYGYTF,TGTGCCAGCAGGGGGGGGCCTAACTATGGCTACACCTTC
NA,TRBV18,TRBJ1-1,NA,CASSQAMNTEAFF,TGTGCCAGCTCACAAGCTATGAACACTGAAGCTTTCTTT
NA,TRBV11-3,TRBJ1-1,NA,CASSLGGGWDTEAFF,TGTGCCAGCAGCTTAGGCGGGGGTTGGGACACTGAAGCTTTCTTT
NA,TRBV28,TRBJ1-4,NA,CASSPRGVNEKLFF,TGTGCCAGCAGTCCCCGCGGGGTCAATGAAAAACTGTTTTTT
TRBD1,TRBV5-4,TRBJ2-2,few,CASSTGQKNTGELFF,TGTGCCAGCAGCACGGGACAGAAGAACACCGGGGAGCTGTTTTTT
TRBD2,TRBV9,TRBJ2-1,NA,CASSVEGLAGPEQFF,TGTGCCAGCAGCGTAGAGGGACTAGCGGGACCTGAGCAGTTCTTC
TRBD2,TRBV27,TRBJ2-7,NA,CASSLASGSTYEQYF,TGTGCCAGCAGTCTGGCTAGCGGGAGTACCTACGAGCAGTACTTC
NA,TRBV6-5,TRBJ2-7,NA,CASSLTQVSSYEQYF,TGTGCCAGCAGTCTAACTCAGGTCAGCTCCTACGAGCAGTACTTC
NA,TRBV6-5,TRBJ1-6,NA,CASTRTAYNSPLHF,TGTGCCAGCACTAGGACTGCCTATAATTCACCCCTCCACTTT
TRBD2,TRBV5-1,TRBJ2-2,NA,CASSTGLAGTGELFF,TGCGCCAGCAGCACCGGACTAGCGGGCACCGGGGAGCTGTTTTTT
TRBD2,TRBV28,TRBJ2-1,NA,CASTPGGSGSHEQFF,TGTGCCAGCACCCCAGGGGGTAGCGGGAGTCATGAGCAGTTCTTC
NA,TRBV12-5,TRBJ2-1,NA,CASGPHGSNEQFF,TGTGCTAGTGGTCCCCACGGGTCCAATGAGCAGTTCTTC
NA,TRBV9,TRBJ2-7,NA,CASSVASSSYEQYF,TGTGCCAGCAGCGTAGCGTCTAGCTCCTACGAGCAGTACTTC
TRBD1,TRBV4-3,TRBJ2-7,NA,CASSQAITGQGYYEQYF,TGCGCCAGCAGCCAAGCCATCACTGGACAGGGGTACTACGAGCAGTACTTC
TRBD1,TRBV9,TRBJ1-2,few,CASSVESPGGNGYTF,TGTGCCAGCAGCGTAGAATCTCCAGGGGGAAATGGCTACACCTTC
TRBD1,TRBV2,TRBJ2-7,NA,CASTLLGQDLYEQYF,TGTGCCAGCACCCTTCTGGGACAGGACCTCTACGAGCAGTACTTC
NA,TRBV21-1,TRBJ1-4,NA,CASSSIWTGEEKLFF,TGTGCCAGCAGCTCAATATGGACAGGAGAAGAAAAACTGTTTTTT
TRBD2,TRBV19,TRBJ2-7,NA,CASSISGLAGTVYEQYF,TGTGCCAGTAGTATATCCGGACTAGCGGGCACAGTATACGAGCAGTACTTC
NA,TRBV6-5,TRBJ1-6,NA,CASRAVHNSPLHF,TGTGCCAGCAGGGCGGTTCATAATTCACCCCTCCACTTT
NA,TRBV7-2,TRBJ2-7,once,CASSPNRQAVTYEQYF,TGTGCCAGCAGCCCCAACCGACAGGCCGTAACCTACGAGCAGTACTTC
TRBD2,TRBV9,TRBJ2-1,NA,CASSEGLAAYNEQFF,TGTGCCAGCAGCGAGGGACTAGCGGCCTACAATGAGCAGTTCTTC
NA,TRBV11-3,TRBJ2-1,NA,CASSLVRSSYNEQFF,TGTGCCAGCAGCTTAGTACGGAGCTCCTACAATGAGCAGTTCTTC
TRBD1,TRBV10-3,TRBJ2-5,once,CAISEQGAGETQYF,TGTGCCATCAGTGAACAGGGGGCTGGGGAGACCCAGTACTTC
TRBD1,TRBV15,TRBJ1-5,NA,CATSRDLPGQGLGQPQHF,TGTGCCACCAGCAGAGATCTCCCCGGACAGGGGCTGGGTCAGCCCCAGCATTTT
TRBD1,TRBV7-2,TRBJ2-7,NA,CASSRGTGKPYEQYF,TGTGCCAGCAGCAGAGGGACAGGCAAACCCTACGAGCAGTACTTC
TRBD1,TRBV6-5,TRBJ1-2,NA,CASSYWGRGEDGYTF,TGTGCCAGCAGTTACTGGGGCAGGGGGGAGGATGGCTACACCTTC
TRBD2,TRBV11-3,TRBJ2-1,NA,CASSLEGGRGYNEQFF,TGTGCCAGCAGCTTAGAGGGCGGGAGGGGGTACAATGAGCAGTTCTTC
TRBD1,TRBV3-1/TRBV3-2,TRBJ1-5,NA,CASSQSRGVNQPQHF,TGTGCCAGCAGCCAAAGCAGGGGGGTCAATCAGCCCCAGCATTTT
NA,TRBV30,TRBJ2-1,NA,CAWRPGLSPNEQFF,TGTGCCTGGAGGCCGGGACTTTCTCCGAATGAGCAGTTCTTC
NA,TRBV9,TRBJ1-1,NA,CASSVEQIGNPNTEAFF,TGTGCCAGCAGCGTAGAACAGATTGGTAATCCGAACACTGAAGCTTTCTTT
NA,TRBV27,TRBJ2-1,NA,CASSFWGVGNEQFF,TGTGCCAGCAGTTTTTGGGGGGTCGGGAATGAGCAGTTCTTC
NA,TRBV6-1,TRBJ1-3,NA,CASSEVGSSGNTIYF,TGTGCCAGCAGTGAAGTAGGGAGCTCTGGAAACACCATATATTTT
TRBD1,TRBV28,TRBJ1-4,NA,CASSTGTVNEKLFF,TGTGCCAGCAGCACCGGGACAGTTAATGAAAAACTGTTTTTT
NA,TRBV3-1/TRBV3-2,TRBJ1-1,NA,CASSQQGKAFF,TGTGCCAGCAGCCAACAGGGGAAAGCTTTCTTT
NA,TRBV7-8,TRBJ1-3,NA,CASSSTGNTIYF,TGTGCCAGCAGCTCCACAGGAAACACCATATATTTT
NA,TRBV28,TRBJ1-5,few,CASRSSVVQPQHF,TGTGCCAGCAGATCGTCCGTTGTCCAGCCCCAGCATTTT